This is a list of T cell receptor beta chains from one sample in a study of a mutant IDH1 vaccine in newly diagnosed glioma. No cognate antigen is known for these TCRs. Method: immunoSEQ multiplex PCR; TCRdb's copy keeps in-frame clones and lacks some. The profile shows about 50,000 clones, roughly 72% of them singletons. The sample in question was PBMCs, obtained from a glioma patient whose treatment included an IDH1 peptide vaccine. The receptors come from a woman aged 40 to 50 with glioma. Some clones in this sample may be carry-over from other donors' samples. Both conserved end residues are part of each CDR3. A D gene is named only where the DNA matches it firmly. Not every row has a clone size; where given, it reads once, few, many or a size class.

D	V	J	size	CDR3	DNA
-	TRBV5-6	TRBJ1-5	-	CASSLFRANQPQHF	TGTGCCAGCAGCTTGTTTAGGGCAAATCAGCCCCAGCATTTT
-	TRBV2	TRBJ1-2	few	CASSDRIYGYTF	TGTGCCAGCAGTGACAGGATCTATGGCTACACCTTC
TRBD2	TRBV5-1	TRBJ2-3	few	CASSWRGGREDTQYF	TGCGCCAGCAGCTGGCGGGGGGGCCGCGAAGATACGCAGTATTTT
-	TRBV15	TRBJ2-7	-	CATSLKRDGAYEQYF	TGTGCCACCAGCCTTAAACGGGACGGAGCCTACGAGCAGTACTTC
-	TRBV23-1	TRBJ1-5	-	CASSGGGRPQHF	TGCGCCAGCAGTGGGGGGGGGAGACCCCAGCATTTT
-	TRBV9	TRBJ2-7	-	CASTPAGTGEQYF	TGTGCCAGCACCCCAGCGGGTACTGGGGAGCAGTACTTC
-	TRBV15	TRBJ1-2	-	CATSSSSAGPYGYTF	TGTGCCACCAGCAGTTCCAGTGCAGGGCCATATGGCTACACCTTC
-	TRBV6-4	TRBJ2-3	-	CASSPVAEAKGVDTQYF	TGTGCCAGCAGTCCCGTAGCGGAGGCGAAGGGGGTTGATACGCAGTATTTT
-	TRBV25-1	TRBJ1-1	-	CASMIGTEAFF	TGTGCCAGCATGATCGGGACAGAAGCTTTCTTT
TRBD1	TRBV6-6	TRBJ1-1	-	CASSFSGGTGTEAFF	TGTGCCAGCAGTTTCTCAGGGGGGACGGGCACTGAAGCTTTCTTT